Sequencing of this TCR beta chain was carried out in a study of Tregs in tolerant kidney transplant recipients. The CDR3 has 14 amino acids. The germline V gene encodes CDR1 SGHDN and CDR2 FVKESK. The V gene end was trimmed by 6 bases and the J gene end by 3 bases; junction bases not matched to a gene: 4. Whole-study results and caveats: Activated donor B cell expansion appeared to reveal the most relevant donor-specific TCRbeta repertoire.

On this clone: Its antigen is currently unknown.

The protocol was immunoSEQ multiplex PCR, while the TCRdb copy is restricted to in-frame clones and leaves out a portion. The table has over 60,000 clones, roughly 98% seen once. This receptor was taken from a human donor who received a combined kidney and bone marrow transplant. The material was CD4+ T cells from blood, obtained before the transplant. The chain couples TRBV14 to TRBJ1-2; TRBD1 aligns across 10 bases. CDR3: CASSRGQGDYGYTF. CDR3 bases: TGTGCCAGCAGTCGCGGACAGGGGGACTATGGCTACACCTTC.